This T cell receptor beta chain was recorded in a study of blood T cell repertoires in COVID-19. Study-wide context: T cells, B-cell-depleted T cells, or PBMCs supplied cDNA or gDNA.

Germline assignment: CDR1 SEHNR and CDR2 FQNEAQ (reference sequence). Trimming cost V 3 bases and J 7 bases; bases outside gene matches: 15. The CDR3 contains 16 residues. In the original workflow: Reference gene primer amplification gave nucleated cell count estimates. Repertoires were generated with immunoSEQ multiplex PCR, while TCRdb's copy carries only in-frame clones and drops some. V, J and clone size reflect that table, while D and trimming were determined from the DNA. The sample gives under 350,000 clones, approximately 83% of which show up once; about 4% is in the top ten. Sequencing used PBMCs or T cells enriched from blood (not recorded which). V and J are TRBV7-9 and TRBJ2-7; 7 bases map to TRBD1. The receptor was isolated from a woman between 40 and 50 years old with acute COVID-19. The CDR3 region is CASSFPPLTGAAEQYF. CDR3 sequence (DNA): TGTGCCAGCAGCTTTCCCCCTCTTACAGGGGCAGCAGAGCAGTACTTC.